This TCR beta chain was obtained from a study of cytotoxic CD8 clonotypes in ibrutinib-treated CLL. At the level of the study: The cohort had about a dozen relapsed/refractory and some 14 treatment-naive patients, around 18 IGHV unmutated. On average, each sample had about 260,000 productive templates and approximately 85,000 productive rearrangements.

The table came from immunoSEQ multiplex PCR; TCRdb's copy has only in-frame clones and leaves some out. The sample contains more than 200,000 clones, about three quarters of which appear only once. General study points: Upon ibrutinib response clonality rose, and upon progression it fell back toward baseline.

The germline V gene has CDR1 SEHNR and CDR2 FQNEAQ (reference sequence). This CDR3 is built from 15 residues. The J segment lost 4 bases and the V segment lost 4 bases, leaving 9 bases of the junction unmatched. This clone was seen a handful of times. Its antigen remains unknown. V is TRBV7-9 and J is TRBJ2-7, with 8 bases that match TRBD1. The sequences come from PBMCs, collected after 24 months of ibrutinib treatment. The source is a human donor with chronic lymphocytic leukemia. CDR3 sequence: CASSSGQGLRYEQYF. The CDR3 DNA sequence: TGTGCCAGCAGCTCCGGACAGGGATTGCGATACGAGCAGTACTTC. Full variable domain (rest looked up from reference TRBV7-9 and TRBJ2-7): DTGVSQNPRHKITKRGQNVTFRCDPISEHNRLYWYRQTLGQGPEFLTYFQNEAQLEKSRLLSDRFSAERPKGSFSTLEIQRTEQGDSAMYLCASSSGQGLRYEQYFGPGTRLTVT.